This record looks at one T cell receptor beta chain sequence and its context. The protocol was immunoSEQ multiplex PCR, while the TCRdb copy is restricted to in-frame clones and leaves out a portion. The table has about 1,500 clones, about nine tenths seen once; the top ten hold around 6.7%. This record belongs to a study of tumor T cells in aggressive B-cell lymphoma. The receptor was isolated from an adult with diffuse large B cell lymphoma. Input material: tumor tissue.

As DNA, the CDR3 is TGCGCCAGCAGCCAAGAACCCCTAGTAGCGGGAGAGCAGTTCTTC. Its protein product is CASSQEPLVAGEQFF. The chain recombines TRBV4-3 with TRBJ2-1, with 8 bases aligning to TRBD2. Looked up from germline, CDR1 is LGHNA and CDR2 is YSLEER. The CDR3 is 15 residues long. V trimming: 0 bases; J trimming: 10 bases; junction bases outside the gene matches: 8.